This note documents a single TCR beta chain sequence. This record comes from a study of cytotoxic CD8 clonotypes in ibrutinib-treated CLL. This table comes from immunoSEQ multiplex PCR, and its TCRdb copy is limited to in-frame clones, with some not included. The sample has 200,000 or so clones; 65% to 80% are singletons. In germline, CDR1 is SGHAT, CDR2 FQNNGV. Germline trimming cut 6 bases from V and 10 bases from J; bases unmatched to any gene: 13. This CDR3 has 16 amino acids. The TCR was taken from a human donor with chronic lymphocytic leukemia. J is TRBJ1-6 and V is TRBV11-2, with 9 bases fitting TRBD1. Sequencing was performed on PBMCs, taken after 12 months of ibrutinib treatment. CDR3 loop: CASSFKVGQGGSPLHF. CDR3 coding DNA: TGTGCCAGCAGTTTTAAAGTGGGACAGGGAGGCTCACCCCTCCACTTT.